The 21 T cell receptor beta chains reported below all come from one sample, sequenced in a study of blood T cell repertoires in COVID-19. The assay was immunoSEQ multiplex PCR, and TCRdb's table has in-frame clones only and misses some. This table holds some 170,000 clones, approximately 80% found once. Sequencing was done on a sample of peripheral blood. These receptors were taken from a human donor in a cohort sampled during active COVID-19.

The chain has TRBV28 and TRBJ2-7; D is possibly TRBD2 (5 bases). CDR3 length equals 14 residues. Trimming removed 5 bases at V and 0 bases at J, with 11 bases between. Germline CDR1 and CDR2: MDHEN and SYDVKM. The CDR3 DNA follows: TGTGCCAGCAGTGTTAGGACTGACTCCTACGAGCAGTACTTC. Translation: CASSVRTDSYEQYF.

V gene TRBV4-1 combines with J gene TRBJ1-3, with a possible D match to TRBD1 (5 bases). Trimming left V 1 base short and J 6 bases short, with 10 bases between. The length of the CDR3 is 14 residues. Germline V gives CDR1 MGHRA, CDR2 YSYEKL. CDR3 bases: TGCGCCAGCAGCCAAGCCCGGGGGGTAAACACCATATATTTT. Amino acids: CASSQARGVNTIYF.

V gene TRBV15 combines with J gene TRBJ1-2, with TRBD1 identical over 7 bases. The V gene's germline CDR1 is LNHNV and CDR2 YYDKDF (reference sequence). V gave up 3 bases and J gave up 0 bases; unmatched junction bases: 4. The CDR3 consists of 15 residues. The CDR3 nucleotides read TGTGCCACCAGCAGGGACAGGCAAGCTAACTATGGCTACACCTTC. Translated: CATSRDRQANYGYTF.

The V and J genes are TRBV3-1 (or the pseudogene TRBV3-2) and TRBJ1-1, with 10 bases fitting TRBD1. Germline assignment: CDR1 LGHDT and CDR2 YNNKEL (reference sequence). V lost 5 bases and J lost 2; bases outside the gene matches: 5. CDR3 length: 15 residues. This CDR3 reads CASSLRDRGNTEAFF. CDR3 bases: TGTGCCAGCAGCTTACGGGACAGGGGCAACACTGAAGCTTTCTTT.

The chain carries TRBV10-3 and TRBJ1-1; a weak D match, TRBD1 (6 bases). Trimming took off 1 base at V and 5 bases at J, with 11 bases between the two ends. The CDR3 consists of 14 residues. Looked up from germline, CDR1 is ENHRY and CDR2 is SYGVKD. The CDR3 protein is CAISEFSQGTEAFF. CDR3 sequence (DNA): TGTGCCATCAGTGAGTTTTCTCAGGGGACTGAAGCTTTCTTT.

The rearrangement links TRBV19 to TRBJ2-4; 12 bases are shared with TRBD2. CDR3 length equals 17 residues. CDR1 LNHDA and CDR2 SQIVND come from the germline V gene (reference sequence). With 5 bases clipped from V and 0 bases from J, the junction kept 5 bases outside the gene matches. The CDR3 reads CASSSSSGGVAKNIQYF. CDR3 sequence (DNA): TGTGCCAGTAGTTCATCTAGCGGGGGGGTAGCCAAAAACATTCAGTACTTC.

V usage is TRBV27 and J usage is TRBJ1-2; D may be TRBD1 (5 bases). Germline V gene lookup returns CDR1 MNHEY and CDR2 SMNVEV (reference sequence). The V gene lost 4 bases and the J gene lost 8 bases, with 11 bases spanning the gap. This CDR3 is built from 12 residues. CDR3: CASSSGGRGYTF. The CDR3 DNA reads TGTGCCAGCAGTTCGGGGGGTAGAGGCTACACCTTC.

The rearrangement uses TRBV4-3 and TRBJ2-1, with TRBD2 matching 8 bases. The CDR3 is 16 residues long. Per germline, CDR1 LGHNA and CDR2 YSLEER. V shed 1 base and J 6 bases; nucleotides not matched to a gene: 8. The CDR3 DNA reads TGCGCCAGCAGCCAAGTAGGCGTAGCGGGGAGCAATGAGCAGTTCTTC. Amino acids: CASSQVGVAGSNEQFF.

The chain joins TRBV27 to TRBJ2-1; 12 bases map to TRBD2. Trimming at V came to 5 bases and at J to 8 bases, leaving 10 bases not matched to a gene. Germline CDR1 is MNHEY and CDR2 is SMNVEV (reference sequence). This CDR3 comprises 16 residues. CDR3: CASSTYLAGGPDEQFF. The CDR3 DNA sequence: TGTGCCAGCAGTACGTACCTAGCGGGAGGGCCCGATGAGCAGTTCTTC.

This clone has more than one count but fewer than ten. The chain is built from TRBV27 and TRBJ1-2; TRBD1 matches 10 bases. J was trimmed by 7 bases and V by 10 bases; bases with no gene match: 12. Germline lookup yields CDR1 MNHEY and CDR2 SMNVEV (reference sequence). The CDR3 has 14 amino acids. The CDR3 DNA reads as TGTGCCACCGGCCCGGGGACAGGGGTGCGTGGCTACACCTTC. Its protein product is CATGPGTGVRGYTF.

This clone has at least ten counts. This chain's CDR3 is CASSRSGNTIYF. CDR3 sequence (DNA): TGTGCCAGCAGTCGTAGTGGAAACACCATATATTTT. The rearrangement uses TRBV12-3 or TRBV12-4 and TRBJ1-3; D gene unclear. There are 12 residues in the CDR3. V was shortened by 5 bases and J by 3 bases, with 5 bases between the two germline ends.

The sample holds many counts of this clone. The genes are TRBV28 and TRBJ2-2; D is ambiguous. The germline gives CDR1 MDHEN, CDR2 SYDVKM. The length of the CDR3 is 15 residues. Deletions cut 2 bases from V and 4 bases from J, with 11 bases between. The CDR3 DNA reads TGTGCCAGCAGTTTAACTGGGCTGGGCACCGGGGAGCTGTTTTTT. This codes for CASSLTGLGTGELFF.

The rearrangement uses TRBV14 and TRBJ2-7, with D perhaps matching TRBD1 (6 bases). Deletions cut 2 bases from V and 2 bases from J, with 22 bases between. The CDR3 runs to 18 residues. Germline-derived CDR1 and CDR2 are SGHDN and FVKESK. The CDR3 here is CASSQLGQSLSRTYEQYF. The CDR3, as DNA: TGTGCCAGCAGCCAACTAGGACAGAGTTTAAGCAGGACCTACGAGCAGTACTTC.

The gene calls are TRBV7-2 and TRBJ2-7, with 11 bases that match TRBD2. Looked up from germline, CDR1 is SGHTA and CDR2 is FQGNSA. The CDR3 sequence is 14 residues long. J was trimmed by 6 bases and V by 3 bases; bases with no gene match: 4. This CDR3 reads CASSFRLAGGEQYF. CDR3 DNA sequence: TGTGCCAGCAGCTTTCGTCTAGCGGGGGGCGAGCAGTACTTC. Filled out from reference TRBV7-2 and TRBJ2-7, the complete variable domain reads GAGVSQSPSNKVTEKGKDVELRCDPISGHTALYWYRQSLGQGLEFLIYFQGNSAPDKSGLPSDRFSAERTGGSVSTLTIQRTQQEDSAVYLCASSFRLAGGEQYFGPGTRLTVT.

The rearrangement joins TRBV5-6 to TRBJ1-1; no reliable D call. The CDR3 is 13 amino acids. Trimming removed 0 bases from V and 2 bases from J, with 5 bases in between. Germline V gene sequence: CDR1 SGHDT, CDR2 YYEEEE. CDR3 sequence: CASSLGPNTEAFF. The CDR3 DNA reads TGTGCCAGCAGCTTGGGGCCCAACACTGAAGCTTTCTTT.

The CDR3 nucleotides read TGTGCCAGCAGCCAAGGTCCCTCCGGCTACACCTTC. Translated, it gives CASSQGPSGYTF. This chain uses TRBV3-1 (or the pseudogene TRBV3-2) with TRBJ1-2; D gene ambiguous. Per germline, CDR1 LGHDT and CDR2 YNNKEL (reference sequence). This CDR3 contains 12 residues. Trimming shortened V by 1 base and J by 8 bases, and 8 bases separated the two germline ends.

The V and J genes are TRBV6-6 and TRBJ2-3, with D hard to call. In germline, CDR1 is MNHNY, CDR2 SVGAGI (reference sequence). The CDR3 runs 13 residues. The germline V and J ends were trimmed by 6 bases and 2 bases, with 9 bases remaining between them. The CDR3 DNA reads as TGTGCCAGCAGCCAACTGAACACAGATACGCAGTATTTT. It yields the protein CASSQLNTDTQYF.

CDR3 nucleotide sequence: TGTGCCAGCAGCTTGGGTGGACTAGTTGGGAAGGAGGAGCAGTACTTC. The encoded protein is CASSLGGLVGKEEQYF. The chain has TRBV5-4 and TRBJ2-7; TRBD2 agrees at 7 bases. V was clipped by 0 bases and J by 7 bases; unmatched bases: 13. Germline V gene data show CDR1 as SGHNT and CDR2 as YYREEE (reference sequence). This CDR3 region has 16 residues.

V is TRBV4-3 and J is TRBJ2-1; 8 nucleotides agree with TRBD2. This CDR3 has 17 residues. Germline values: CDR1 LGHNA, CDR2 YSLEER. V lost 0 bases, J lost 0 bases, and 4 bases stayed unmatched. CDR3: CASSQDRGGRSYNEQFF. The CDR3 DNA reads TGCGCCAGCAGCCAAGATCGGGGGGGCCGCTCCTACAATGAGCAGTTCTTC.

V and J are TRBV6-6 and TRBJ2-7; 12 nucleotides agree with TRBD2. The CDR3 runs to 14 residues. Trimming at V came to 4 bases and at J to 4 bases, leaving 2 bases not matched to a gene. In germline, CDR1 is MNHNY, CDR2 SVGAGI (reference sequence). The CDR3 coding sequence is TGTGCCAGCAGTTTCGGACTAGCGGGATACGAGCAGTACTTC. This translates into CASSFGLAGYEQYF.

This chain uses TRBV27 with TRBJ2-7; D perhaps matches TRBD2 (6 bases). This CDR3 region has 14 residues. The germline CDR1 and CDR2 sequences are MNHEY and SMNVEV (reference sequence). V dropped 8 bases and J dropped 1 base, with 15 bases sitting between them. As DNA, the CDR3 is TGTGCCAGCGCAACGGGACTTCGGTCCTACGAGCAGTACTTC. Translation: CASATGLRSYEQYF.